This T cell receptor beta chain came from a study of T cell repertoires in cytomegalovirus infection. Looking at the study overall: CMV infection together with matching HLA type was indicated by public TCR beta signatures. Regarding the study as a whole: CMV carriers with the relevant HLA were identified by cumulative public TCR beta family frequency. CMV-specific TCR beta clonotypes restricted by HLA-C dominated the ex vivo response.

TCRdb re-called the reads through MiXCR, storing one row per CDR3 protein. The top ten hold about 12% of the sample, which has around 490,000 distinct CDR3 sequences, approximately 26% seen once. On this clonotype itself: The antigen remains unidentified.

Input material: PBMCs. The receptor was derived from a human donor in good health (CMV status not recorded). Some clones in this sample may be carry-over from other donors' samples.

CDR3: CASSLFLLAGRGDTQYF. The CDR3 DNA follows: TGTGCCAGCAGTCTCTTCCTTTTAGCGGGACGGGGAGATACGCAGTATTTT. The chain couples TRBV28 to TRBJ2-3; 8 bases are a match to TRBD2. Germline V lookup: CDR1 MDHEN, CDR2 SYDVKM. J was trimmed by 5 bases and V by 5 bases; bases with no gene match: 15. The CDR3 runs to 17 residues.